Given below is one TCR beta chain in context. Original processing notes: Reference gene primer amplification in the assay estimated nucleated cell counts. Sequenced by immunoSEQ multiplex PCR; TCRdb stores in-frame clones only, minus some. The DNA was the basis for D and trimming; V, J and clone size are from that table. The sample includes about 74,000 clones, around nine tenths of them seen just once. These data come from a study of blood T cell repertoires in COVID-19. Across the study: From T cells, B-cell-depleted T cells, or PBMCs came the material, which was cDNA or gDNA.

In germline, CDR1 is MNHEY, CDR2 SVGAGI. CDR3 size: 13 residues. V was clipped by 0 bases and J by 2 bases, with 5 bases between them. Source material: peripheral blood. The genes are TRBV6-5 and TRBJ2-7; no definite D call. This sequence originates from a man between 65 and 85 years old with active or convalescent COVID-19. The DNA for the CDR3 is TGTGCCAGCAGTTACTCGAGTGCCTACGAGCAGTACTTC. Its translation: CASSYSSAYEQYF.